Following are 32 T cell receptor beta chains from one sample sequenced in a study of control samples from healthy donors and cancer patients. Using immunoSEQ multiplex PCR, the repertoire was profiled, and TCRdb retains in-frame clones only, with some absent. The repertoire has about 60,000 clones, approximately 94% of them found once; the top ten carry about 1%. Sequencing used blood. All receptors derive from a woman younger than 35 in good health.

The rearrangement joins TRBV6-1 to TRBJ1-6; the D is unclear. This CDR3 comprises 13 residues. In germline, CDR1 is MNHNS, CDR2 SASEGT. V was cut by 3 bases and J by 7 bases, with 7 bases left in between. CDR3 region: CASSDRRNSPLHF. As DNA, the CDR3 is TGTGCCAGCAGTGACAGGAGAAATTCACCCCTCCACTTT.

The rearrangement links TRBV18 to TRBJ2-5, with 10 bases that match TRBD2. V gave up 4 bases and J gave up 2 bases; unmatched junction bases: 4. Germline loops: CDR1 KGHSH, CDR2 LQKENI. There are 15 residues in the CDR3. The CDR3 DNA sequence: TGTGCCAGCTCACGACTAGCGGGCGGGCAAGAGACCCAGTACTTC. This sequence encodes CASSRLAGGQETQYF.

The V call is TRBV5-4, the J call TRBJ2-6, with 8 bases matching TRBD1. V shed 2 bases and J 4 bases; nucleotides not matched to a gene: 8. This CDR3 spans 17 amino acids. Germline V gives CDR1 SGHNT, CDR2 YYREEE (reference sequence). The CDR3 sequence is CASSLRSGGLGANVLTF. The CDR3 DNA sequence: TGTGCCAGCAGCTTACGGTCAGGGGGCCTGGGGGCCAACGTCCTGACTTTC.

The rearrangement links TRBV28 to TRBJ1-1; D unclear. CDR3 length equals 14 residues. V lost 4 bases and J lost 6, with 15 bases in between. Germline V gives CDR1 MDHEN, CDR2 SYDVKM. As DNA, the CDR3 is TGTGCCAGCAGTTCTACGGGGAGGTCTCCTGAAGCTTTCTTT. This gives the protein CASSSTGRSPEAFF.

The chain joins TRBV28 to TRBJ1-5; 7 bases agree with TRBD1. After removal of 4 bases from V and 0 bases from J, the junction contained 3 bases not matched to a gene. Germline CDR1 MDHEN, CDR2 SYDVKM. The CDR3 totals 15 residues. CDR3 coding DNA: TGTGCCAGCAGTTCGACAGGGCTTAGCAATCAGCCCCAGCATTTT. As protein: CASSSTGLSNQPQHF.

V and J are TRBV3-1 (or the pseudogene TRBV3-2) and TRBJ2-1, with TRBD1 identical over 8 bases. Germline CDR1 reads LGHDT; CDR2 reads YNNKEL (reference sequence). This CDR3 comprises 15 residues. Germline trimming cut 1 base from V and 5 bases from J; bases unmatched to any gene: 4. The CDR3 sequence is CASSQGQGADNEQFF. CDR3 DNA sequence: TGTGCCAGCAGCCAAGGGCAGGGGGCTGACAATGAGCAGTTCTTC.

The V call is TRBV2, the J call TRBJ2-3, with 12 bases fitting TRBD2. V dropped 6 bases and J dropped 2; count of bases not matched to a gene: 6. Germline values: CDR1 SNHLY, CDR2 FYNNEI. This CDR3 comprises 16 residues. The CDR3 nucleotides read TGTGCCAGCAGCAGAAGGACTAGCGGGGCCACAGATACGCAGTATTTT. Protein product: CASSRRTSGATDTQYF.

J is TRBJ1-5 and V is TRBV7-9; D is unresolved. The CDR3 is 14 amino acids. Per the germline V gene, CDR1 is SEHNR and CDR2 is FQNEAQ (reference sequence). V lost 3 bases and J lost 4, with 10 bases in between. Written as DNA, the CDR3 is TGTGCCAGCAGCTTGGCGGACTGGAATCAGCCCCAGCATTTT. Its protein product is CASSLADWNQPQHF.

CDR3 coding DNA: TGTGCCAGCAGGGCCAATCAGCCCCAGCATTTT. Translation gives CASRANQPQHF. V is TRBV28 and J is TRBJ1-5; D gene uncertain. V was cut by 6 bases and J by 3 bases, with 3 bases left in between. The CDR3 totals 11 residues. Per germline, CDR1 MDHEN and CDR2 SYDVKM.

The chain uses TRBV18 and TRBJ1-3; the match to TRBD1 covers 8 bases. Looked up from germline, CDR1 is KGHSH and CDR2 is LQKENI. This CDR3 contains 14 residues. The V and J ends lost 3 bases and 4 bases, in that order; junction bases with no gene match: 2. In nucleotides, the CDR3 is TGTGCCAGCTCACCGTGGACAGGGGGAAACACCATATATTTT. It is translated as CASSPWTGGNTIYF. Full variable domain (rest looked up from reference TRBV18 and TRBJ1-3): NAGVMQNPRHLVRRRGQEARLRCSPMKGHSHVYWYRQLPEEGLKFMVYLQKENIIDESGMPKERFSAEFPKEGPSILRIQQVVRGDSAAYFCASSPWTGGNTIYFGEGSWLTVV.

CDR3 nucleotides: TGTGCCAGCAGCAGGGGGACCTACGAGCAGTACTTC. Its protein is CASSRGTYEQYF. The chain recombines TRBV6-2 or TRBV6-3 with TRBJ2-7; TRBD1 agrees at 7 bases. Unmatched junction bases numbered 1, after V lost 6 bases and J lost 2 bases. Germline V gives CDR1 MNHEY, CDR2 SVGEGT. This CDR3 has 12 residues.

This chain connects TRBV10-3 to TRBJ2-7, with 10 bases lining up with TRBD2. The V and J ends lost 3 bases and 5 bases, in that order; junction bases with no gene match: 10. Germline CDR1 and CDR2: ENHRY and SYGVKD. CDR3 size: 16 residues. CDR3 region: CAISEIRAGGYHEQYF. CDR3 nucleotide sequence: TGTGCCATCAGTGAAATTCGAGCGGGGGGGTACCACGAGCAGTACTTC.

The chain combines TRBV18 with TRBJ1-2, with unresolved D. The CDR3 sequence is 13 residues long. Germline V gives CDR1 KGHSH, CDR2 LQKENI. The germline V and J ends were trimmed by 6 bases and 4 bases, with 12 bases remaining between them. CDR3 amino acids: CASSPESTYGYTF. The DNA for the CDR3 is TGTGCCAGCTCCCCTGAGAGTACCTATGGCTACACCTTC.

This clone appeared a single time. The J gene is TRBJ2-5, the V gene TRBV18, with 8 bases that match TRBD1. CDR1 and CDR2 (germline): KGHSH, LQKENI. V trimming: 3 bases; J trimming: 5 bases; junction bases outside the gene matches: 14. The CDR3 runs to 17 residues. The CDR3: CASSPQIETGEAETQYF. CDR3 bases: TGTGCCAGCTCACCCCAGATCGAGACAGGGGAGGCGGAGACCCAGTACTTC.

This clone was seen a single time. In DNA form, the CDR3 reads TGTGCCAGCTCACCACCGGGGAGAACGGGGGGGTCTCAGTTCTTC. Amino acid sequence: CASSPPGRTGGSQFF. V is TRBV18 and J is TRBJ2-1; 8 positions match TRBD2. V was clipped by 0 bases and J by 13 bases; unmatched bases: 11. CDR1 is KGHSH and CDR2 is LQKENI in the germline V gene. CDR3 length equals 15 residues.

V and J are TRBV14 and TRBJ1-1, with a tentative D call TRBD1 (5 bases). Deletions cut 4 bases from V and 1 base from J, with 10 bases between. Germline V gene sequence: CDR1 SGHDN, CDR2 FVKESK. The CDR3 is made up of 14 amino acids. The CDR3 reads CASSRPGANTEAFF. Here the CDR3 DNA reads TGTGCCAGCAGCCGACCCGGGGCGAACACTGAAGCTTTCTTT.

The chain combines TRBV3-1 (or the pseudogene TRBV3-2) with TRBJ1-4; D is ambiguous. In germline, CDR1 is LGHDT, CDR2 YNNKEL (reference sequence). The CDR3 contains 17 residues. The germline V and J ends were trimmed by 6 bases and 3 bases, with 20 bases remaining between them. The CDR3 protein is CASSQRLAGSANEKLFF. CDR3 coding DNA: TGTGCCAGCAGTCAACGGCTGGCCGGGAGTGCTAATGAAAAACTGTTTTTT.

The rearrangement joins TRBV7-9 to TRBJ2-3; a possible D gene is TRBD1 (7 bases). There are 14 residues in the CDR3. Trimming removed 3 bases from V and 5 bases from J, with 12 bases in between. CDR1 SEHNR and CDR2 FQNEAQ come from the germline V gene (reference sequence). Here the CDR3 DNA reads TGTGCCAGCAGCTTCAGGGGGGATCGAGATACGCAGTATTTT. It translates to CASSFRGDRDTQYF.

This chain links TRBV5-1 with TRBJ2-4; D is perhaps TRBD1 (5 bases). This CDR3 region has 15 residues. V gave up 0 bases and J gave up 4 bases, with 11 bases separating them. From germline, CDR1 is SGHRS and CDR2 YFSETQ. In DNA form, the CDR3 reads TGCGCCAGCAGCTTGGGCGGCAGGGAAAAAAACATTCAGTACTTC. Translation: CASSLGGREKNIQYF. Drawing the rest from reference TRBV5-1 and TRBJ2-4, the complete variable domain is KAGVTQTPRYLIKTRGQQVTLSCSPISGHRSVSWYQQTPGQGLQFLFEYFSETQRNKGNFPGRFSGRQFSNSRSEMNVSTLELGDSALYLCASSLGGREKNIQYFGAGTRLSVL.

The gene calls are TRBV24-1 and TRBJ1-4; 10 bases fit TRBD1. There are 15 residues in the CDR3. Germline V gene data show CDR1 as KGHDR and CDR2 as SFDVKD. The ends lost 4 bases at V and 6 bases at J; junction bases unmatched: 4. CDR3 in DNA: TGTGCCACCAGTGACCCCGGGACAGGGGATGAAAAACTGTTTTTT. It specifies CATSDPGTGDEKLFF.

This clone was seen only once. The V and J genes are TRBV4-1 and TRBJ2-1; D is possibly TRBD2 (5 bases). V lost 2 bases and J 9 bases, leaving 14 bases between the germline ends. This CDR3 comprises 14 residues. Per germline, CDR1 MGHRA and CDR2 YSYEKL. The CDR3 DNA reads as TGCGCCAGCAGCCAAAGTAGACTAAATAGTGAGCAGTTCTTC. Its translation is CASSQSRLNSEQFF.

V usage is TRBV9 and J usage is TRBJ2-1; 13 bases agree with TRBD2. With V trimmed by 7 bases and J by 6 bases, 10 bases remained unmatched. The CDR3 has 16 residues. CDR1 and CDR2 (germline): SGDLS, YYNGEE. CDR3 amino acids: CASRASTSGGSNEQFF. DNA for the CDR3: TGTGCCAGCCGGGCCTCGACTAGCGGGGGGAGCAATGAGCAGTTCTTC.

The rearrangement links TRBV6-5 to TRBJ1-4; maybe TRBD1 (5 bases). V lost 8 bases and J 12 bases, leaving 16 bases between the germline ends. The CDR3 is 12 amino acids. CDR1 is MNHEY and CDR2 is SVGAGI in the germline V gene. CDR3 sequence: CASGQGLGELFF. The CDR3 DNA sequence: TGTGCCAGCGGCCAGGGCCTAGGTGAACTGTTTTTT.

V usage is TRBV2 and J usage is TRBJ1-2; a weak D match, TRBD1 (5 bases). The length of the CDR3 is 15 residues. Germline V gene sequence: CDR1 SNHLY, CDR2 FYNNEI. The ends were cut back, 8 bases at V and 0 bases at J, with 16 bases in the middle. The CDR3 region has the DNA TGTGCCAGCCTGTCCTCAGGGATAGCTAACTATGGCTACACCTTC. Translated: CASLSSGIANYGYTF.

The V gene is TRBV5-5, the J gene TRBJ2-7; 8 bases match TRBD1. The CDR3 has 15 amino acids. Losses at the gene ends were 4 bases for V and 6 bases for J; bases not matched to a gene: 12. Germline CDR1 reads SGHKS; CDR2 reads YYEKEE (reference sequence). CDR3 amino acids: CASSPRGQGGFEQYF. The CDR3 bases are TGTGCCAGCAGCCCCCGCGGACAGGGAGGATTCGAGCAGTACTTC. The whole variable domain, filled in from reference TRBV5-5 and TRBJ2-7, reads DAGVTQSPTHLIKTRGQQVTLRCSPISGHKSVSWYQQVLGQGPQFIFQYYEKEERGRGNFPDRFSARQFPNYSSELNVNALLLGDSALYLCASSPRGQGGFEQYFGPGTRLTVT.

This clone was seen only once. The chain combines TRBV29-1 with TRBJ2-7; 7 bases map to TRBD1. The CDR3 is 15 residues long. Germline assignment: CDR1 SQVTM and CDR2 ANQGSEA. V lost 6 bases to trimming and J lost 2 bases; unmatched junction nucleotides: 13. DNA of the CDR3: TGCAGCGTGACGGACCGGGACAGTTCTACCTACGAGCAGTACTTC. Translation gives CSVTDRDSSTYEQYF.

This chain connects TRBV4-1 to TRBJ2-1; no firm D call. Germline V lookup: CDR1 MGHRA, CDR2 YSYEKL. Trimming pared 1 base from V and 3 bases from J, leaving 13 bases between. The CDR3 is made up of 16 amino acids. The CDR3 region is CASSQVDLLVYNEQFF. For the CDR3, the DNA is TGCGCCAGCAGCCAAGTGGATTTGTTGGTCTACAATGAGCAGTTCTTC.

The V and J genes are TRBV5-4 and TRBJ1-1, with D perhaps TRBD1 (6 bases). Per germline, CDR1 SGHNT and CDR2 YYREEE (reference sequence). The V gene lost 3 bases and the J gene lost 0 bases, with 9 bases spanning the gap. The CDR3 contains 14 residues. For the CDR3, the DNA is TGTGCCAGCAGCTCCAGGGGAATGAACACTGAAGCTTTCTTT. Its translation: CASSSRGMNTEAFF.

This clone has more than one count but fewer than ten. Different DNA sequences within this sample yield the same CDR3. The rearrangement uses TRBV10-3 and TRBJ2-5; TRBD2 aligns across 7 bases. V lost 2 bases and J lost 4; bases outside the gene matches: 7. The germline gives CDR1 ENHRY, CDR2 SYGVKD. The CDR3 has 15 residues. The CDR3 sequence is CAISEGSGEVETQYF. The CDR3, as DNA: TGTGCCATCAGTGAGGGAAGCGGGGAGGTAGAGACCCAGTACTTC.

V is TRBV6-1 and J is TRBJ1-1; D possibly corresponds to TRBD1 (6 bases). V was pared by 3 bases and J by 5 bases, with 10 bases between. Germline V gene lookup returns CDR1 MNHNS and CDR2 SASEGT. The CDR3 is 13 residues long. CDR3 nucleotides: TGTGCCAGCAGTGAGGCTCAGGGGACTGAAGCTTTCTTT. This encodes CASSEAQGTEAFF.

This clone was picked up one time. The chain joins TRBV5-1 to TRBJ1-4; possible D gene TRBD1, 6 bases. This CDR3 spans 13 amino acids. With 7 bases removed from V and 4 bases from J, the gap between germline ends came to 11 bases. Germline V gene lookup returns CDR1 SGHRS and CDR2 YFSETQ. The DNA for the CDR3 is TGCGCCAGCTCGACAGGCCTTAATGAAAAACTGTTTTTT. Translated: CASSTGLNEKLFF.

The chain links TRBV12-3 or TRBV12-4 to TRBJ1-3; D is uncertain. V dropped 3 bases and J dropped 7 bases, with 4 bases sitting between them. This CDR3 has 11 amino acids. Here the CDR3 DNA reads TGTGCCAGCAGTTTTGGTAACACCATATATTTT. This encodes CASSFGNTIYF.